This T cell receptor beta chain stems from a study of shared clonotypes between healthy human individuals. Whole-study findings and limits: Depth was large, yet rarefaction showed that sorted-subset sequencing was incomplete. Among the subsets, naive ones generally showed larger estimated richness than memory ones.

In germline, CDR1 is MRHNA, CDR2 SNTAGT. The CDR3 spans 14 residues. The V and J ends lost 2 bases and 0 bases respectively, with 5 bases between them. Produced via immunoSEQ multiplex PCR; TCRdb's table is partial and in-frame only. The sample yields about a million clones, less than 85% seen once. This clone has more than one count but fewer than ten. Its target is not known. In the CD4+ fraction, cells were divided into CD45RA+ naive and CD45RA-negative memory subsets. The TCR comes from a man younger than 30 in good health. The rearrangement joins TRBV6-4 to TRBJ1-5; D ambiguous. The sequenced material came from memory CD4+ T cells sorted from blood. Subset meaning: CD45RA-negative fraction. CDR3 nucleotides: TGTGCCAGCAGTGACAGAGTTAGCAATCAGCCCCAGCATTTT. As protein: CASSDRVSNQPQHF.